This T cell receptor beta chain emerged from a study of T cells after yellow fever vaccination. Germline CDR1 LGHNA, CDR2 YSLEER. The CDR3 runs to 14 residues. Trimming pared 4 bases from V and 5 bases from J, leaving 14 bases between. They built TCR cDNA with 5'RACE template switching, a step that put in a universal primer site and UMIs. TCRdb independently ran MiXCR on the 5' RACE reads; one entry per CDR3 protein. Of approximately 550,000 distinct CDR3 sequences in the sample, about 14% were seen once. This chain joins TRBV4-3 and TRBJ2-5, with D unclear. This specimen consisted of PBMCs, obtained on the day of the yellow fever booster vaccination. This clonotype was sampled from a man in his thirties or forties who received the YFV17D yellow fever vaccine. CDR3 amino acids: CASSPGVGPETQYF. The CDR3 DNA follows: TGCGCCAGCAGCCCCGGAGTCGGTCCCGAGACCCAGTACTTC.